This TCR beta chain comes out of a study of T-cell memory formation after mild COVID-19. Study observations and caveats: Day 15 to 85 contractors were CD4/CD8 balanced; later expanders leaned CD4+.

The CDR3 runs to 14 residues. Germline V gene lookup returns CDR1 KGHSH and CDR2 LQKENI. V lost 6 bases to trimming and J lost 1 base, with 11 bases between them. This clonotype was counted a few times. The antigen is undetermined. TCRdb re-called the 5' RACE reads with MiXCR, one entry per CDR3 protein. The sample consists of hundreds of thousands of distinct CDR3 sequences, under 30% of them appearing once. Sequences were obtained from PBMCs or a T cell subset sorted from them (not recorded which). V is TRBV18 and J is TRBJ2-3; D is undetermined. The source of this sequence is an adult woman who had mild COVID-19 (a few samples of this study predate the infection). Cell type and time point are not known. CDR3 coding DNA: TGTGCCAGCTCCGACTTTTTGGGCACAGATACGCAGTATTTT. Residues: CASSDFLGTDTQYF.